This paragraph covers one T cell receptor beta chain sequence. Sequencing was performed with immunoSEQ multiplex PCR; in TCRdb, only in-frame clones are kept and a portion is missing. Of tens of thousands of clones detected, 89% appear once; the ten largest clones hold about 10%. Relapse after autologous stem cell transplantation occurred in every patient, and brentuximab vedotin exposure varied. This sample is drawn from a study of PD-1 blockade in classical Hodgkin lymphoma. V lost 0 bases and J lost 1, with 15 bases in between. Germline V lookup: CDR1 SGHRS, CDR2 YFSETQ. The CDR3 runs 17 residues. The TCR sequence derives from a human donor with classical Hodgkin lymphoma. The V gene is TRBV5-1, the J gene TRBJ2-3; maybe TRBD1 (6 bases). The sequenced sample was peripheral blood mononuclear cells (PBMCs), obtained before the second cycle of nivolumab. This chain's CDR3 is CASSLGNRVEGTDTQYF. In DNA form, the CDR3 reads TGCGCCAGCAGCTTGGGGAACAGGGTAGAAGGCACAGATACGCAGTATTTT.